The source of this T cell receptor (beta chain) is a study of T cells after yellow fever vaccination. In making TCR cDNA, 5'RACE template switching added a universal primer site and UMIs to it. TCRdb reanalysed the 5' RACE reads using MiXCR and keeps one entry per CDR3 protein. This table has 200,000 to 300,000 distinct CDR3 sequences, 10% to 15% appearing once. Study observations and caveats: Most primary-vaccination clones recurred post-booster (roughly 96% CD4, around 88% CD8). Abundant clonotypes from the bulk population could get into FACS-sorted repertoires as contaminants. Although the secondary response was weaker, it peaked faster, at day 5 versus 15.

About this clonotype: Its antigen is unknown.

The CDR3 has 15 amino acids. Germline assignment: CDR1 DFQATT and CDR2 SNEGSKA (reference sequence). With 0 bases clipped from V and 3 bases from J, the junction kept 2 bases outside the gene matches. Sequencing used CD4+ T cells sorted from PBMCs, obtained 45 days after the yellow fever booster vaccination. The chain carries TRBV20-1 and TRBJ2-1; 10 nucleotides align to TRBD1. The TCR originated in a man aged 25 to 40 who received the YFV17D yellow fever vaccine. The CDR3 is CSARDGTGDYNEQFF. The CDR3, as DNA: TGCAGTGCTAGAGATGGGACAGGGGACTACAATGAGCAGTTCTTC.